This T cell receptor (beta chain) was recorded in a study of blood T cell repertoires in COVID-19 (dated by TCRdb to 2018 to 2020). A note on the overall study: Collaborator samples came from the United States, Italy and Spain and covered acute and convalescent phases of COVID-19. The material from the prospective study consisted of cDNA or gDNA derived from T cells, B-cell-depleted T cells, or PBMCs. Deeply sampled blood TCRbeta repertoires from subjects exposed to, actively infected with, or recovered from COVID-19 were included in the dataset. The repertoires were made available in a free public database intended to serve as a resource for research on the immune response to SARS-CoV-2. Samples came from the ongoing ImmuneRACE study (first 160 participants) plus 1,254 subjects from 6 global collaborators. A de-identified subject ID, COVID-19 status, age in years and sex were almost always included in the sample metadata. Where available, HLA class I and class II types were taken from metadata supplied by the sample provider and were not determined by assay-based typing. The study at large found these results: How much clinical and demographic metadata was included differed by source and by participant, and the metadata was provided uncurated.

This clone appeared a few times. Its antigen has not been determined. The sample holds no much larger clone one base away, and base qualities are not on file. Each collaborating institution followed its own protocols to collect whole blood in K2EDTA tubes. For TCRbeta analysis, collaborators shipped samples in one of three forms: frozen whole blood, isolated PBMCs, or DNA extracted from either of those sample types. TCRbeta CDR3 regions were amplified from genomic DNA using the immunoSEQ Assay, a bias-controlled multiplex PCR. Per the authors' processing: The number of nucleated cells in each sample was estimated by amplification of reference gene primers within the assay. To quantify the absolute abundance of each unique TCRbeta CDR3 rearrangement, sequence reads were collapsed and filtered. Productive Simpson clonality was computed per sample as the square root of Simpson's diversity index over productive rearrangements. In its TCRdb copy, this immuneACCESS table keeps in-frame sequences only and misses some clones. Where compared with another copy, unresolved V genes explain less than half of these, and the others have no known cause. That table is the source of V, J and clone size, and D and trimming were worked out from the DNA. This sample gives 80,000 or so clones in total; roughly four fifths of them show up just once. Jointly, the top ten make up approximately 12% of the sample.

For CDR1 and CDR2, the germline V gene (reference sequence) lists LNHDA and SQIVND. The junction shows trimming of 7 bases on V and 0 bases on J, plus 10 bases between the germline ends. Inclusive of the bounding cysteine and phenylalanine, the CDR3 is 15 residues long. Only the CDR3 DNA stays, 45 bases, in frame from base 1. Source material: peripheral blood. This clonotype was sampled from a man older than 75 with acute or convalescent COVID-19. This chain joins TRBV19 to TRBJ1-6; TRBD1 could be the D gene, as 5 bases match. The encoded CDR3 is CASKGGDSYNSPLHF. The nucleotides read TGTGCCAGTAAGGGAGGGGACTCCTATAATTCACCCCTCCACTTT.